This T cell receptor (beta chain) emerged from a study of blood T cell repertoires in COVID-19 (dated by TCRdb to 2018 to 2021). Study-wide context: The collaborator samples originated in the United States, Italy and Spain and spanned the acute and convalescent phases of COVID-19. The material from the prospective study consisted of cDNA or gDNA derived from T cells, B-cell-depleted T cells, or PBMCs. The dataset comprised deeply sampled blood TCRbeta repertoires from subjects exposed to, actively infected with, or recovered from COVID-19. The repertoires were made available in a free public database intended to serve as a resource for research on the immune response to SARS-CoV-2. Samples were obtained from the ongoing ImmuneRACE study (first 160 participants) and from over a thousand subjects provided by 6 global collaborators. The sample metadata nearly always contained a de-identified subject ID, COVID-19 status, age in years and sex. Where available, HLA class I and class II types were taken from metadata supplied by the sample provider and were not determined by assay-based typing. Beyond this particular receptor, the publication reports: The amount of clinical and demographic metadata varied by source and participant and was provided uncurated.

With regard to this clone: Its antigen remains unidentified. Base qualities are missing; no much larger clone stands one base away.

Enrolling through a virtual design, the prospective study's participants ranged in age from roughly 18 to 90 years and lived across 24 United States geographic areas. In the prospective study, participants were assigned to cohorts based on the clinical history participants reported in a screening survey and a study questionnaire. For ImmuneRACE Cohort 3, a participant was defined as recovered based on two consecutive negative NP/OP PCR tests, clearance by a healthcare professional, or resolution of symptoms. In the prospective study, whole blood, serum and a nasopharyngeal or oropharyngeal swab were collected from each participant by mobile phlebotomists. Participants in the prospective study had the option to provide additional blood draws and questionnaires over a roughly two-month period. Blood samples from the prospective study were shipped frozen or at room temperature prior to DNA extraction.

V loses 2 bases at its end and J loses 4 bases; junction bases beyond the gene matches: 2. Per the germline V gene, MNHEY is the CDR1 and SVGAGI is the CDR2. The CDR3 has 14 amino acids, counting the end cysteine and phenylalanine. The DNA shown is the 42-base CDR3, in frame from base 1. TCRbeta CDR3 regions were amplified from genomic DNA by means of the immunoSEQ Assay, a bias-controlled multiplex PCR. As for how the authors treated the data: The number of nucleated cells in each sample was estimated by amplification of reference gene primers within the assay. Sequence reads were collapsed and filtered to measure the absolute abundance of every unique TCRbeta CDR3 rearrangement. For each sample, productive Simpson clonality was calculated as the square root of Simpson's diversity index across productive rearrangements. Drawn from immuneACCESS, this table holds only the in-frame rearrangements with V and J called that TCRdb kept. Clones are partly lost; checked studies trace under half to an unresolved V gene and leave the rest unexplained. Clone size and the V and J calls come from that table; the DNA yielded D and trimming. This sample lists 150,000 to 250,000 clones; roughly four fifths were detected once. About 10% of the sample comes from the top ten.

The chain is assembled from TRBV6-5 and TRBJ1-3, and TRBD1 aligns with 7 junction nucleotides. This clonotype was obtained from a man aged 35-49 years who had recovered from COVID-19. The sample was PBMCs or T cells enriched from blood (not recorded which). The CDR3 region reads CASSYKGAGNTIYF. The sequenced DNA is TGTGCCAGCAGTTACAAGGGGGCGGGAAACACCATATATTTT.